These 13 T cell receptor beta chains were sequenced from one sample in a study of early stage breast cancer tumors (dated by TCRdb to between 2016 and 2019). Preparation of the library involved the immunoSEQ multiplex PCR assay. In TCRdb, the immuneACCESS table is reduced to in-frame sequences with V and J assigned. These tables do not hold every clone; where another copy was compared, an unresolved V gene accounts for under half, and the others remain unexplained. Recorded for this sample are just over 50,000 clones; roughly 78% of them occurred a single time. Jointly, the top ten make up 3% to 4% of the sample. The sequenced sample was blood. Every receptor here comes from a person in their 40s with breast cancer.

The CDR3 spells CAWSVGYQRNYGYTF. DNA for the CDR3: TGTGCCTGGAGTGTAGGGTATCAGAGGAACTATGGCTACACCTTC. The chain recombines TRBV30 with TRBJ1-2, with unresolved D. The ends were cut back, 0 bases at V and 2 bases at J, with 13 bases in the middle. Looked up from germline, CDR1 is GTSNPN and CDR2 is SVGIG (reference sequence). The CDR3 sequence is 15 residues long.

The sample holds one count of this clone. The rearrangement joins TRBV6-1 to TRBJ2-7, with D unclear. Per the germline V gene, CDR1 is MNHNS and CDR2 is SASEGT. The CDR3 spans 15 residues. V was pared by 4 bases and J by 2 bases, with 15 bases between. The CDR3 here is CASSGLRGPPYEQYF. The CDR3 coding sequence is TGTGCCAGCAGTGGTCTTAGAGGACCCCCCTACGAGCAGTACTTC.

The CDR3 protein is CASRDGPLREKLFF. The DNA for the CDR3 is TGTGCCAGCAGAGATGGACCGCTGAGGGAAAAACTGTTTTTT. The chain employs TRBV2 and TRBJ1-4; no definite D call. Germline V gene sequence: CDR1 SNHLY, CDR2 FYNNEI. This CDR3 is built from 14 residues. V gave up 6 bases and J gave up 8 bases, with 16 bases separating them.

This clone was picked up many times. The chain carries TRBV4-1 and TRBJ2-7; 12 bases match TRBD2. The CDR3 runs 19 residues. In germline, CDR1 is MGHRA, CDR2 YSYEKL. Trimming removed 1 base from V and 2 bases from J; junction bases left unmatched: 12. CDR3 region: CASSQGPGGLAGKTYEQYF. Here the CDR3 DNA reads TGCGCCAGCAGCCAAGGCCCCGGGGGACTAGCGGGTAAGACCTACGAGCAGTACTTC.

The chain couples TRBV18 to TRBJ1-2; D possibly corresponds to TRBD1 (6 bases). Germline CDR1 and CDR2: KGHSH and LQKENI. The V gene lost 0 bases and the J gene lost 8 bases, with 13 bases spanning the gap. The CDR3 is 14 residues long. CDR3 loop: CASSPPHRVGGYTF. CDR3 coding DNA: TGTGCCAGCTCACCACCCCACAGGGTGGGGGGCTACACCTTC.

The chain carries TRBV25-1 and TRBJ2-3; no definite D call. Germline lookup yields CDR1 MGHDK and CDR2 SYGVNS. The CDR3 is made up of 14 amino acids. The V end lost 1 base, the J end lost 6 bases, and 11 bases lay between the germline ends. The DNA of the CDR3 is TGTGCCAGCAGTGAATCTACTTATTCGGATACGCAGTATTTT. Protein sequence: CASSESTYSDTQYF.

The V gene is TRBV2, the J gene TRBJ2-2, with 12 nucleotides matching TRBD2. Trimming removed 11 bases from V and 2 bases from J; junction bases left unmatched: 6. The V gene's germline CDR1 is SNHLY and CDR2 FYNNEI. This CDR3 comprises 15 residues. The CDR3 DNA follows: TGTGCCTCGAGTGGACTAGCGGGAAACACCGGGGAGCTGTTTTTT. Residues: CASSGLAGNTGELFF.

The CDR3: CAIGETDTQYF. In DNA, the CDR3 is TGTGCCATCGGGGAGACAGATACGCAGTATTTT. V gene TRBV10-3 combines with J gene TRBJ2-3; D is perhaps TRBD2 (5 bases). Trimming took off 8 bases at V and 3 bases at J, with 6 bases between the two ends. The CDR3 length is 11 residues. Germline lookup yields CDR1 ENHRY and CDR2 SYGVKD.

The J gene is TRBJ2-3, the V gene TRBV19, with D possibly TRBD2 on 6 matching bases. With 7 bases removed from V and 11 bases from J, the gap between germline ends came to 22 bases. Germline V gene sequence: CDR1 LNHDA, CDR2 SQIVND (reference sequence). This CDR3 comprises 14 residues. CDR3: CASTQNLVGGEQYF. Written as DNA, the CDR3 is TGTGCCAGTACCCAAAACCTGGTGGGGGGTGAGCAGTATTTT.

This clone was picked up one time. The chain uses TRBV18 and TRBJ2-5; 10 bases match TRBD1. Germline CDR1 KGHSH, CDR2 LQKENI. With V trimmed by 10 bases and J by 5 bases, 10 bases remained unmatched. The CDR3 runs 14 residues. The DNA of the CDR3 is TGTGCCACCCGAAGACAGGGGGCGGACGAGACCCAGTACTTC. Protein sequence: CATRRQGADETQYF.

This rearrangement joins TRBV7-8 to TRBJ2-7; TRBD1 aligns across 10 bases. Germline V CDR1 and CDR2: SGHVS, FQNEAQ. Unmatched junction bases numbered 2, after V lost 3 bases and J lost 6 bases. The CDR3 runs 13 residues. This chain's CDR3 is CASSFDRGREQYF. Written as DNA, the CDR3 is TGTGCCAGCAGCTTCGACAGGGGGCGCGAGCAGTACTTC.

J is TRBJ1-1 and V is TRBV10-1; D call uncertain. Trimming removed 1 base from V and 0 bases from J, with 3 bases in between. Germline assignment: CDR1 WNHNN and CDR2 SYGVQD (reference sequence). This CDR3 contains 13 residues. The CDR3 region has the DNA TGCGCCAGCAGTGAGTTGCTGAACACTGAAGCTTTCTTT. Amino acid sequence: CASSELLNTEAFF.

This chain joins TRBV6-5 and TRBJ2-1; D gene ambiguous. V was pared by 6 bases and J by 2 bases, with 14 bases between. Germline V gene lookup returns CDR1 MNHEY and CDR2 SVGAGI. This CDR3 has 15 amino acids. CDR3 in amino acids: CASRPITSAYNEQFF. The CDR3 nucleotides are TGTGCCAGCAGGCCGATAACCAGTGCCTACAATGAGCAGTTCTTC.